Described below is a single T cell receptor (beta chain) sequence and its context. The data belong to a study of cytomegalovirus exposure and HLA in healthy donors. Vbeta (60) and Jbeta (13) primers were used in the PCR. Using immunoSEQ multiplex PCR, the repertoire was profiled, and TCRdb retains in-frame clones only, with some absent. Among about 130,000 clones listed, 80% were seen once. The CDR3 consists of 19 residues. Sequenced: PBMCs. The V gene is TRBV12-1, the J gene TRBJ2-6; the table's D call, TRBD1, was not checked against the DNA. TRBV12-1 has pseudogene status. This receptor was identified in a female donor in good health and CMV-seronegative. The CDR3 spells CASSSTTGTGGSGANVLTF. The CDR3 DNA reads TGTGCCAGCAGCTCTACGACCGGGACAGGGGGCTCTGGGGCCAACGTCCTGACTTTC.